This T cell receptor beta chain was identified during a study of blood T cell repertoires in COVID-19. At the level of the study: Material from acute and convalescent COVID-19 was sourced from the United States, Italy and Spain.

This clone was recorded a few times. Source study methods: Reference gene primers were amplified, and this amplification served to estimate nucleated cell counts. Sequencing was performed with immunoSEQ multiplex PCR; in TCRdb, only in-frame clones are kept and a portion is missing. D and trimming were read from the DNA, whereas the V and J calls and clone size are those reported in that table. Of approximately 100,000 clones in the sample, less than 85% are singletons; the top ten hold about 1.8%. Germline V gene lookup returns CDR1 SGHRS and CDR2 YFSETQ. Trimming took off 1 base at V and 3 bases at J, with 7 bases between the two ends. CDR3 length equals 13 residues.

This sequence was found in a woman in her seventies with active or convalescent COVID-19. The V and J genes are TRBV5-1 and TRBJ2-5; D is unresolved. Sample: peripheral blood. CDR3 sequence reads: CASSLITKETQYF. The CDR3 region has the DNA TGCGCCAGCAGCTTGATTACTAAAGAGACCCAGTACTTC.